This passage covers 28 T cell receptor beta chains from one sample sequenced in a study of T cells in Graves' hyperthyroidism and ophthalmopathy. What was amplified from RNA transcripts were TCR beta CDR3 regions. First-round RT-PCR of the TCR CDR3 relied on the HTBI primer set. TCRdb re-called the multiplex PCR reads with MiXCR, one entry per CDR3 protein. The sample lists about 280,000 distinct CDR3 sequences; approximately 26% were seen once. What was sequenced was blood. The receptors stem from a man aged 35-49 years with Graves' hyperthyroidism that later progressed to Graves' ophthalmopathy.

This clonotype was seen only once. The V and J genes are TRBV12-3 or TRBV12-4 and TRBJ1-5; no clear D gene. V was clipped by 6 bases and J by 3 bases, with 12 bases between them. The CDR3 has 14 residues. In DNA, the CDR3 is TGTGCCAGCAGGGAGGGCCTCAACAATCAGCCCCAGCATTTT. This codes for CASREGLNNQPQHF.

The genes are TRBV20-1 and TRBJ2-2, with 9 bases that match TRBD2. V gave up 0 bases and J gave up 4 bases; unmatched junction bases: 6. CDR3 length: 16 residues. Per the germline V gene, CDR1 is DFQATT and CDR2 is SNEGSKA (reference sequence). The CDR3 nucleotides are TGCAGTGCTAGAGATGGGCTAGCGGGGTCCACCGGGGAGCTGTTTTTT. As protein: CSARDGLAGSTGELFF.

This clonotype was counted at least ten times. The chain links TRBV7-3 to TRBJ1-5, with D possibly TRBD1 on 5 matching bases. Germline CDR1 is SGHTA and CDR2 is FQGTGA. This CDR3 has 18 residues. V gave up 3 bases and J gave up 0 bases, with 18 bases separating them. CDR3 nucleotide sequence: TGTGCCAGCAGCTTCTCAAGGGGCGGGCTTTATAGCAATCAGCCCCAGCATTTT. Translating it yields CASSFSRGGLYSNQPQHF.

This clonotype was found many times. V gene TRBV24-1 combines with J gene TRBJ2-5; TRBD2 agrees at 14 bases. V trimming: 4 bases; J trimming: 4 bases; junction bases outside the gene matches: 7. The CDR3 has 17 residues. Germline assignment: CDR1 KGHDR and CDR2 SFDVKD. CDR3 sequence (DNA): TGTGCCACCAGTGACTTCCAAGGACTAGCGGGAGGAGAGACCCAGTACTTC. Its protein product is CATSDFQGLAGGETQYF.

The CDR3 region is CASSNRASTGIETQYF. For the CDR3, the DNA is TGTGCCAGCAGTAACCGGGCTTCGACAGGGATTGAGACCCAGTACTTC. The chain combines TRBV6-5 with TRBJ2-5, with 7 bases that match TRBD1. The CDR3 length is 16 residues. CDR1 MNHEY and CDR2 SVGAGI come from the germline V gene. The V segment lost 5 bases and the J segment 5 bases; nucleotides outside the gene matches: 14.

This clonotype has at least ten counts. V gene TRBV6-6 combines with J gene TRBJ2-1; the D gene is possibly TRBD1 (5 bases). Germline assignment: CDR1 MNHNY and CDR2 SVGAGI (reference sequence). Trimming stripped 6 bases from V and 8 bases from J, with 29 bases between. This CDR3 spans 18 amino acids. CDR3 loop: CASSPRVGLARVIDEQFF. In DNA form, the CDR3 reads TGTGCCAGCAGCCCCAGGGTAGGGTTGGCTAGGGTAATCGATGAGCAGTTCTTC.

This clonotype showed up many times. The rearrangement links TRBV7-8 to TRBJ2-6, with 8 bases identical to TRBD1. Per the germline V gene, CDR1 is SGHVS and CDR2 is FQNEAQ. V shed 7 bases, J shed 0 bases, and the junction held 11 bases outside the gene matches. This CDR3 has 18 amino acids. CDR3 amino acids: CASKLYGQGSSGANVLTF. DNA of the CDR3: TGTGCCAGCAAGCTTTACGGACAGGGCAGCTCTGGGGCCAACGTCCTGACTTTC.

The sample holds many counts of this clonotype. The chain has TRBV3-1 and TRBJ2-7, with 8 nucleotides matching TRBD2. Germline CDR1 and CDR2: LGHDT and YNNKEL (reference sequence). The CDR3 extends over 15 amino acids. The V segment lost 4 bases and the J segment 4 bases; nucleotides outside the gene matches: 9. CDR3 nucleotide sequence: TGTGCCAGCAGCCCGGTGGGGCGGGAGGTGTACGAGCAGTACTTC. Protein: CASSPVGREVYEQYF.

This clonotype was seen many times. V usage is TRBV3-1 and J usage is TRBJ1-5, with D possibly matching TRBD1 (6 bases). Germline values: CDR1 LGHDT, CDR2 YNNKEL (reference sequence). Trimming removed 0 bases at V and 3 bases at J, with 9 bases between. The CDR3 runs 15 residues. The CDR3 DNA reads as TGTGCCAGCAGCCAAGACCCAGGGGACAATCAGCCCCAGCATTTT. Protein sequence: CASSQDPGDNQPQHF.

On this clonotype: No DNA is shown, since the ends of the CDR3 on it are uncertain; the CDR3 is the one TCRdb lists. The chain joins TRBV6-2 or TRBV6-3 to TRBJ2-7. Germline V lookup: CDR1 MNHEY, CDR2 SVGEGT. The CDR3 sequence runs 16 residues, both termini included. This CDR3 is CASSSTVGRGSYEQHF.

Ten or more counts support this clonotype. V usage is TRBV12-3 or TRBV12-4 and J usage is TRBJ1-1, with 8 bases aligning to TRBD1. This CDR3 region has 16 residues. The ends lost 7 bases at V and 1 base at J; junction bases unmatched: 11. The CDR3 loop reads CASTPGSGTGNTEAFF. The CDR3 DNA is TGTGCCAGCACCCCCGGTTCCGGGACAGGGAACACTGAAGCTTTCTTT.

CDR3 in DNA: TGTGCCAGCAGCTCACGAACGGCTCAGCCCCAGCATTTT. Its translation is CASSSRTAQPQHF. The V gene is TRBV7-2, the J gene TRBJ1-5; D unresolved. The germline V gene encodes CDR1 SGHTA and CDR2 FQGNSA. The CDR3 totals 13 residues. The V end lost 4 bases, the J end lost 6 bases, and 10 bases lay between the germline ends.

Ten or more counts support this clonotype. The J gene is TRBJ1-1, the V gene TRBV11-2; unclear D gene. CDR3 length: 15 residues. Trimming took 1 base from V and 5 from J, leaving 14 bases between them. Germline CDR1 reads SGHAT; CDR2 reads FQNNGV. CDR3 sequence (DNA): TGTGCCAGCAGCTTAGGCTTCCTGGGTTCAACTGAAGCTTTCTTT. Encoded protein: CASSLGFLGSTEAFF. The complete variable domain, with remaining parts taken from reference TRBV11-2 and TRBJ1-1, reads EAGVAQSPRYKIIEKRQSVAFWCNPISGHATLYWYQQILGQGPKLLIQFQNNGVVDDSQLPKDRFSAERLKGVDSTLKIQPAKLEDSAVYLCASSLGFLGSTEAFFGQGTRLTVV.

This clonotype was detected ten times or more. The CDR3 DNA reads TGTGCCAGCAGCTTAGCGGTTGGTGGGATTCGGTATGGCTACACCTTC. It yields the protein CASSLAVGGIRYGYTF. V is TRBV11-1 and J is TRBJ1-2, with D hard to call. Trimming pared 0 bases from V and 5 bases from J, leaving 16 bases between. Germline CDR1 and CDR2: SGHAT and FQDESV (reference sequence). The CDR3 covers 16 residues.

This clonotype occurred many times. The chain combines TRBV19 with TRBJ1-1; TRBD1 aligns across 8 bases. The V and J ends lost 6 bases and 4 bases, in that order; junction bases with no gene match: 7. Germline V gene data show CDR1 as LNHDA and CDR2 as SQIVND (reference sequence). The CDR3 runs 14 residues. CDR3 amino acids: CASRTDRVGTEAFF. DNA of the CDR3: TGTGCCAGTAGGACGGACAGGGTGGGCACTGAAGCTTTCTTT.

The V gene is TRBV6-5, the J gene TRBJ2-5, with 8 nucleotides matching TRBD2. J gave up 3 bases and V 0 bases, and 3 bases lay outside the gene matches. This CDR3 is 15 amino acids long. The germline CDR1 and CDR2 sequences are MNHEY and SVGAGI. The CDR3 reads CASSYSALAEETQYF. The CDR3 DNA reads TGTGCCAGCAGTTACTCGGCACTAGCGGAAGAGACCCAGTACTTC.

This clonotype was recorded once. The CDR3 DNA sequence: TGCAGTGCTAGAGGGGCGGGGGGGCGTAACACTGAAGCTTTCTTT. Translating it yields CSARGAGGRNTEAFF. The chain employs TRBV20-1 and TRBJ1-1; perhaps TRBD1 as D (6 bases). CDR1 and CDR2 from the germline V gene are DFQATT and SNEGSKA (reference sequence). V lost 1 base, J lost 2 bases, and 14 bases lay in between. This CDR3 region has 15 residues.

This clonotype was recorded at least ten times. This chain connects TRBV20-1 to TRBJ1-5; the D gene is possibly TRBD1 (5 bases). Per the germline V gene, CDR1 is DFQATT and CDR2 is SNEGSKA (reference sequence). Between the trimmed V and J ends, which lost 3 bases and 4 bases, there was a span of 22 bases. The CDR3 has 17 residues. The CDR3 reads CSASGAEGPVSNQPQHF. In DNA, the CDR3 is TGCAGTGCTAGCGGGGCAGAGGGTCCTGTGTCGAATCAGCCCCAGCATTTT.

Many counts were recorded for this clonotype. J is TRBJ2-7 and V is TRBV11-2; unclear D gene. The CDR3 has 14 amino acids. Per germline, CDR1 SGHAT and CDR2 FQNNGV. V was clipped by 4 bases and J by 0 bases, with 10 bases between them. The CDR3 DNA sequence: TGTGCCAGCAGCTCCGAGTATTCCTCCTACGAGCAGTACTTC. Protein sequence: CASSSEYSSYEQYF.

This clonotype was seen repeatedly, ten times or more. The chain employs TRBV6-5 and TRBJ2-7, with 7 nucleotides matching TRBD1. The germline gives CDR1 MNHEY, CDR2 SVGAGI. This CDR3 is 13 amino acids long. V lost 6 bases, J lost 6 bases, and 8 bases stayed unmatched. In nucleotides, the CDR3 is TGTGCCAGCAGGGGGACAGTGGGGTCCGAGCAGTACTTC. Residues: CASRGTVGSEQYF.

At least ten counts were recorded for this clonotype. This sequence joins TRBV29-1 and TRBJ1-1, with unresolved D. Looked up from germline, CDR1 is SQVTM and CDR2 is ANQGSEA. Deletions cut 5 bases from V and 4 bases from J, with 17 bases between. This CDR3 is built from 14 residues. As DNA, the CDR3 is TGCAGCGTTAACCTGCCCTACAGACCCACTGAAGCTTTCTTT. Translated: CSVNLPYRPTEAFF. Variable domain in full (rest from reference TRBV29-1 and TRBJ1-1): SAVISQKPSRDICQRGTSLTIQCQVDSQVTMMFWYRQQPGQSLTLIATANQGSEATYESGFVIDKFPISRPNLTFSTLTVSNMSPEDSSIYLCSVNLPYRPTEAFFGQGTRLTVV.

This clonotype was counted at least ten times. This chain links TRBV6-5 with TRBJ2-2; a possible D gene is TRBD2 (7 bases). V shed 6 bases and J shed 0 bases, with 11 bases lying between them. Germline assignment: CDR1 MNHEY and CDR2 SVGAGI. The CDR3 sequence is 15 residues long. Here the CDR3 DNA reads TGTGCCAGCAGGGGGGGGGCGGCGAACACCGGGGAGCTGTTTTTT. As protein: CASRGGAANTGELFF.

This clonotype was detected many times. The rearrangement joins TRBV6-1 to TRBJ2-5; tentative D call: TRBD1 (6 bases). The CDR3 sequence is 14 residues long. The ends were cut back, 5 bases at V and 4 bases at J, with 14 bases in the middle. CDR1 is MNHNS and CDR2 is SASEGT in the germline V gene. The CDR3 DNA reads as TGTGCCAGCAGTAGCCAGGGGTTGGGAGAGACCCAGTACTTC. This gives the protein CASSSQGLGETQYF.

This clonotype was seen repeatedly, ten times or more. The V gene is TRBV12-3 or TRBV12-4, the J gene TRBJ1-5; the D is unclear. The CDR3 consists of 14 residues. V lost 1 base and J lost 7, with 11 bases in between. The chain's CDR3 is CASSLEGLHQPQHF. DNA of the CDR3: TGTGCCAGCAGTTTAGAAGGGTTACACCAGCCCCAGCATTTT.

This clonotype was recorded at least ten times. The CDR3 coding sequence is TGTGCCAGCAGCCTCGGAATTAACACTGAAGCTTTCTTT. It codes for CASSLGINTEAFF. The chain employs TRBV2 and TRBJ1-1; D not certain. Trimming removed 6 bases at V and 2 bases at J, with 10 bases between. CDR1 SNHLY and CDR2 FYNNEI come from the germline V gene. There are 13 residues in the CDR3.

The chain has TRBV7-2 and TRBJ2-7; D not resolved. CDR3 length equals 12 residues. V lost 1 base and J 5 bases, leaving 6 bases between the germline ends. In germline, CDR1 is SGHTA, CDR2 FQGNSA. Written as DNA, the CDR3 is TGTGCCAGCAGCTTAGAGCCCGACGAGCAGTACTTC. Translating it yields CASSLEPDEQYF.

In this sample, this clonotype turned up many times. This chain joins TRBV29-1 and TRBJ1-1; tentatively, D is TRBD1 (5 bases). From germline, CDR1 is SQVTM and CDR2 ANQGSEA. This CDR3 is 13 amino acids long. V lost 4 bases and J lost 4, with 13 bases in between. The CDR3 nucleotides are TGCAGCGTTGGGGGGGGAGGTGGCACTGAAGCTTTCTTT. Its protein is CSVGGGGGTEAFF.

The rearrangement links TRBV7-2 to TRBJ1-1; D perhaps matches TRBD1 (5 bases). This CDR3 has 17 residues. Deletions cut 0 bases from V and 2 bases from J, with 16 bases between. The V gene's germline CDR1 is SGHTA and CDR2 FQGNSA. CDR3 in DNA: TGTGCCAGCAGCTTAGCCCCCCCACAGACAGTCAACACTGAAGCTTTCTTT. Protein product: CASSLAPPQTVNTEAFF.